The 14 T cell receptor beta chains given below trace back to one sample, sequenced in a study of cytomegalovirus exposure and HLA in healthy donors. Measured with immunoSEQ multiplex PCR; TCRdb has only the in-frame clones, and not every one. The table includes some 350,000 clones, about 85% detected once. Specimen: PBMCs. These receptors all stem from a woman aged 25 to 39 in good health and CMV-seropositive.

The chain recombines TRBV10-3 with TRBJ2-1, with TRBD2 matching over 7 bases. The CDR3 runs to 15 residues. Germline V CDR1 and CDR2: ENHRY, SYGVKD. Losses at the gene ends were 0 bases for V and 4 bases for J; bases not matched to a gene: 3. CDR3 in amino acids: CAISESASGYNEQFF. The CDR3 nucleotides are TGTGCCATCAGTGAGTCGGCTAGCGGTTACAATGAGCAGTTCTTC.

The chain employs TRBV9 and TRBJ2-3, with 10 bases that match TRBD2. The CDR3 spans 14 residues. Germline CDR1 is SGDLS and CDR2 is YYNGEE. Trimming cost V 0 bases and J 5 bases; bases outside gene matches: 0. CDR3 sequence: CASSVGLAGDTQYF. The CDR3 nucleotides are TGTGCCAGCAGCGTAGGACTAGCGGGAGATACGCAGTATTTT.

The V gene is TRBV2, the J gene TRBJ1-4, with unresolved D. The ends were cut back, 8 bases at V and 1 base at J, with 14 bases in the middle. CDR3 length: 15 amino acids. Germline V lookup: CDR1 SNHLY, CDR2 FYNNEI. The chain's CDR3 is CASGKEWGTNEKLFF. DNA for the CDR3: TGTGCCAGCGGAAAGGAATGGGGAACTAATGAAAAACTGTTTTTT.

The genes are TRBV7-3 and TRBJ2-5; 7 bases line up with TRBD1. The CDR3 length is 15 residues. The V segment lost 1 base and the J segment 2 bases; nucleotides outside the gene matches: 4. Germline CDR1 is SGHTA and CDR2 is FQGTGA. DNA of the CDR3: TGTGCCAGCAGCTTAAATCCGACAGGGCAAGAGACCCAGTACTTC. Translated: CASSLNPTGQETQYF.

V gene TRBV15 combines with J gene TRBJ1-2, with 7 nucleotides matching TRBD1. Trimming cost V 5 bases and J 8 bases; bases outside gene matches: 11. CDR1 LNHNV and CDR2 YYDKDF come from the germline V gene (reference sequence). The CDR3 loop spans 14 amino acids. The CDR3 sequence is CATSGIQGRLGYTF. CDR3 bases: TGTGCCACCAGCGGCATACAGGGGCGTTTAGGCTACACCTTC. The full variable domain, its missing parts supplied by reference TRBV15 and TRBJ1-2, is DAMVIQNPRYQVTQFGKPVTLSCSQTLNHNVMYWYQQKSSQAPKLLFHYYDKDFNNEADTPDNFQSRRPNTSFCFLDIRSPGLGDTAMYLCATSGIQGRLGYTFGSGTRLTVV.

The V call is TRBV10-3, the J call TRBJ1-4, with 7 bases lining up with TRBD1. Germline V CDR1 and CDR2: ENHRY, SYGVKD. This CDR3 has 18 residues. V shed 2 bases, J shed 0 bases, and the junction held 9 bases outside the gene matches. The CDR3 DNA reads as TGTGCCATCAGTGAGCCCCCAGGGGGGGACGCAACTAATGAAAAACTGTTTTTT. This encodes CAISEPPGGDATNEKLFF.

This chain uses TRBV7-3 with TRBJ2-1; no clear D. From germline, CDR1 is SGHTA and CDR2 FQGTGA. V lost 5 bases, J lost 4 bases, and 9 bases lay in between. The CDR3 contains 13 residues. CDR3 region: CASSDTPYNEQFF. In nucleotides, the CDR3 is TGTGCCAGCAGCGATACGCCATACAATGAGCAGTTCTTC.

The chain links TRBV29-1 to TRBJ2-7; D is undetermined. The CDR3 sequence is 14 residues long. Germline CDR1 is SQVTM and CDR2 is ANQGSEA. Trimming stripped 4 bases from V and 0 bases from J, with 13 bases between. This chain's CDR3 is CSVGETQSSYEQYF. Here the CDR3 DNA reads TGCAGCGTTGGCGAGACTCAGAGCTCCTACGAGCAGTACTTC.

This rearrangement joins TRBV7-9 to TRBJ2-7; D possibly matches TRBD1 or TRBD2 (5 bases each). The CDR3 runs 16 residues. Germline V CDR1 and CDR2: SEHNR, FQNEAQ (reference sequence). V lost 4 bases and J lost 3, with 19 bases in between. The CDR3 bases are TGTGCCAGCAGCTACGACAGAGAGGGGACGATCTACGAGCAGTACTTC. Translation: CASSYDREGTIYEQYF.

The chain recombines TRBV25-1 with TRBJ2-7, with D perhaps assigned TRBD1 or TRBD2 (5 bases each). Germline V gene lookup returns CDR1 MGHDK and CDR2 SYGVNS. Trimming shortened V by 4 bases and J by 6 bases, and 10 bases separated the two germline ends. This CDR3 spans 12 amino acids. This CDR3 is CASSVGGPEQYF. The CDR3 DNA is TGTGCCAGCAGTGTTGGGGGACCCGAGCAGTACTTC.

The rearrangement uses TRBV28 and TRBJ1-2; D is unresolved. Trimming pared 6 bases from V and 7 bases from J, leaving 12 bases between. There are 12 residues in the CDR3. Looked up from germline, CDR1 is MDHEN and CDR2 is SYDVKM. The CDR3 is CASSTSPSGYTF. In nucleotides, the CDR3 is TGTGCCAGCAGCACCAGTCCAAGTGGCTACACCTTC.

The V gene is TRBV27, the J gene TRBJ2-7, with D unresolved. The CDR3 is made up of 14 amino acids. Deletions cut 4 bases from V and 3 bases from J, with 13 bases between. Germline CDR1 and CDR2: MNHEY and SMNVEV (reference sequence). CDR3 coding DNA: TGTGCCAGCAGTTCTGCGGCAAAGGACTACGAGCAGTACTTC. Translating gives CASSSAAKDYEQYF.

J is TRBJ2-1 and V is TRBV7-3, with D uncertain. The CDR3 extends over 15 amino acids. V lost 5 bases and J lost 0, with 11 bases in between. Germline CDR1 SGHTA, CDR2 FQGTGA. For the CDR3, the DNA is TGTGCCAGCAGCCCATCAAGAGACTCCTACAATGAGCAGTTCTTC. Protein: CASSPSRDSYNEQFF. Full variable domain (outside the CDR3, taken from reference TRBV7-3 and TRBJ2-1): GAGVSQTPSNKVTEKGKYVELRCDPISGHTALYWYRQSLGQGPEFLIYFQGTGAADDSGLPNDRFFAVRPEGSVSTLKIQRTERGDSAVYLCASSPSRDSYNEQFFGPGTRLTVL.

The rearrangement uses TRBV6-5 and TRBJ1-2; 11 bases are shared with TRBD1. J lost 6 bases, V lost 7 bases, and 10 bases had no gene match. The CDR3 length is 15 residues. Per the germline V gene, CDR1 is MNHEY and CDR2 is SVGAGI. The CDR3 spells CASNTFGQGADGYTF. CDR3 nucleotide sequence: TGTGCCAGCAATACGTTTGGACAGGGGGCAGATGGCTACACCTTC.